The 32 T cell receptor beta chains reported below all come from one sample, sequenced in a study of blood T cell repertoires in COVID-19. Data came from immunoSEQ multiplex PCR; TCRdb stores just in-frame clones and leaves some out. The sample carries more than 300,000 clones, more than 75% recorded once. Sequenced input: peripheral blood. The receptors originated from a woman under 30 who had recovered from COVID-19.

This chain links TRBV6-2 or TRBV6-3 with TRBJ1-5; D remains unclear. Trimming shortened V by 0 bases and J by 5 bases, and 11 bases separated the two germline ends. From germline, CDR1 is MNHEY and CDR2 SVGEGT. There are 15 residues in the CDR3. CDR3 in DNA: TGTGCCAGCAGTTACTCGAGACAAAGTGATCAGCCCCAGCATTTT. This translates into CASSYSRQSDQPQHF.

The chain has TRBV29-1 and TRBJ1-5, with a possible D match to TRBD1 (6 bases). The CDR3 has 13 residues. CDR1 is SQVTM, CDR2 ANQGSEA, per germline. V shed 4 bases and J shed 6 bases, with 13 bases lying between them. The CDR3 DNA reads as TGCAGCGTTGCAAGGGGGACGGGTCAGCCCCAGCATTTT. Protein sequence: CSVARGTGQPQHF. Full variable domain (rest looked up from reference TRBV29-1 and TRBJ1-5): SAVISQKPSRDICQRGTSLTIQCQVDSQVTMMFWYRQQPGQSLTLIATANQGSEATYESGFVIDKFPISRPNLTFSTLTVSNMSPEDSSIYLCSVARGTGQPQHFGDGTRLSIL.

The rearrangement joins TRBV6-4 to TRBJ1-2; 7 bases match TRBD1. Germline loops: CDR1 MRHNA, CDR2 SNTAGT. CDR3 length: 16 amino acids. Trimming took 4 bases from V and 5 from J; bases not matched to a gene: 13. CDR3 nucleotides: TGTGCCAGCAGTGCAACCGGGACAGAGGATTCTTATGGCTACACCTTC. Protein product: CASSATGTEDSYGYTF.

The rearrangement joins TRBV5-6 to TRBJ2-1, with 7 nucleotides matching TRBD2. V was clipped by 5 bases and J by 3 bases; unmatched bases: 8. Per the germline V gene, CDR1 is SGHDT and CDR2 is YYEEEE. CDR3 length: 15 residues. The CDR3 loop reads CASSGGRTIYNEQFF. DNA for the CDR3: TGTGCCAGCAGTGGCGGGAGAACCATCTACAATGAGCAGTTCTTC.

This rearrangement joins TRBV6-5 to TRBJ1-1; D is uncertain. The germline V and J ends were trimmed by 6 bases and 4 bases, with 12 bases remaining between them. CDR3 size: 13 residues. Looked up from germline, CDR1 is MNHEY and CDR2 is SVGAGI. As DNA, the CDR3 is TGTGCCAGCAGCGACGGGGTTGGCACTGAAGCTTTCTTT. Protein: CASSDGVGTEAFF.

The chain is built from TRBV12-3 or TRBV12-4 and TRBJ1-5; D ambiguous. The CDR3 spans 13 residues. V was clipped by 8 bases and J by 3 bases, with 11 bases between them. CDR3 DNA: TGTGCCAGCCGCACTAAATCCAATCAGCCCCAGCATTTT. It is translated as CASRTKSNQPQHF.

The J gene is TRBJ2-3, the V gene TRBV10-2; a weak D match, TRBD2 (6 bases). Germline CDR1 reads WSHSY; CDR2 reads SAAADI. Trimming took 8 bases from V and 10 from J, leaving 22 bases between them. The CDR3 has 14 amino acids. CDR3 loop: CASGEARGVLPQYF. As DNA, the CDR3 is TGCGCCAGCGGGGAGGCCAGAGGGGTCCTTCCGCAGTATTTT.

The chain combines TRBV29-1 with TRBJ2-1, with D perhaps TRBD2 (5 bases). The V end lost 4 bases, the J end lost 5 bases, and 9 bases lay between the germline ends. This CDR3 is 12 amino acids long. Germline CDR1 is SQVTM and CDR2 is ANQGSEA. The CDR3 loop is CSVGRGNNEQFF. CDR3 nucleotide sequence: TGCAGCGTTGGCCGGGGTAACAATGAGCAGTTCTTC.

V gene TRBV3-1 (or the pseudogene TRBV3-2) combines with J gene TRBJ1-3; 8 positions agree with TRBD1. CDR3 length equals 14 residues. The trim removed 6 bases at V and 0 bases at J, leaving 1 base unmatched. The germline V gene encodes CDR1 LGHDT and CDR2 YNNKEL (reference sequence). The CDR3: CASRDRDSGNTIYF. The CDR3 nucleotides are TGTGCCAGCAGGGACAGGGACTCTGGAAACACCATATATTTT.

This clone was counted once. V and J are TRBV6-6 and TRBJ2-4; maybe TRBD2 (6 bases). In germline, CDR1 is MNHNY, CDR2 SVGAGI (reference sequence). The CDR3 sequence is 17 residues long. Trimming left V 5 bases short and J 0 bases short, with 17 bases between. CDR3 sequence: CASSPRGAGLAKNIQYF. In DNA form, the CDR3 reads TGTGCCAGCAGTCCCCGCGGAGCGGGTCTAGCCAAAAACATTCAGTACTTC.

This clone was seen once. The chain links TRBV19 to TRBJ2-1; 9 bases are a match to TRBD1. Trimming cost V 10 bases and J 3 bases; bases outside gene matches: 4. This CDR3 has 13 residues. Per germline, CDR1 LNHDA and CDR2 SQIVND (reference sequence). Here the CDR3 reads CATEGQGYNEQFF. DNA of the CDR3: TGTGCCACCGAGGGACAGGGCTACAATGAGCAGTTCTTC.

The V gene is TRBV11-3, the J gene TRBJ1-2; 8 positions match TRBD1. CDR3 length equals 15 residues. V trimming: 5 bases; J trimming: 4 bases; junction bases outside the gene matches: 9. Germline V gene sequence: CDR1 SGHNT, CDR2 YENEEA. This CDR3 is CASSSMTGASYGYTF. Written as DNA, the CDR3 is TGTGCCAGCAGCAGCATGACAGGGGCCAGCTATGGCTACACCTTC.

This rearrangement joins TRBV5-4 to TRBJ2-5; TRBD2 might be the D (7 bases). Deletions cut 4 bases from V and 4 bases from J, with 8 bases between. Germline CDR1 and CDR2: SGHNT and YYREEE (reference sequence). This CDR3 spans 12 amino acids. The CDR3 DNA reads as TGTGCCAGCAGCGGGGGGGCAGAGACCCAGTACTTC. It yields the protein CASSGGAETQYF. The complete variable domain, with remaining parts taken from reference TRBV5-4 and TRBJ2-5, reads ETGVTQSPTHLIKTRGQQVTLRCSSQSGHNTVSWYQQALGQGPQFIFQYYREEENGRGNFPPRFSGLQFPNYSSELNVNALELDDSALYLCASSGGAETQYFGPGTRLLVL.

The V gene is TRBV7-9, the J gene TRBJ1-2, with D perhaps matching TRBD1 (6 bases). The ends were cut back, 5 bases at V and 8 bases at J, with 15 bases in the middle. Germline V CDR1 and CDR2: SEHNR, FQNEAQ (reference sequence). There are 13 residues in the CDR3. The CDR3 sequence is CASSPAGAYGYTF. CDR3 coding DNA: TGTGCCAGCAGCCCGGCGGGGGCGTACGGCTACACCTTC.

CDR3 in amino acids: CASSLVVLAGADEQFF. The CDR3 DNA follows: TGTGCCAGCAGCTTAGTTGTACTAGCGGGAGCGGATGAGCAGTTCTTC. The chain links TRBV7-2 to TRBJ2-1; 11 positions match TRBD2. This CDR3 contains 16 residues. Germline CDR1 reads SGHTA; CDR2 reads FQGNSA. Losses at the gene ends were 1 base for V and 8 bases for J; bases not matched to a gene: 7.

The chain couples TRBV10-3 to TRBJ2-3; 7 bases fit TRBD1. J gave up 3 bases and V 4 bases, and 7 bases lay outside the gene matches. This CDR3 has 15 residues. Germline assignment: CDR1 ENHRY and CDR2 SYGVKD. In nucleotides, the CDR3 is TGTGCCATCAGTGGGGGCACAGGGGAGACAGATACGCAGTATTTT. This encodes CAISGGTGETDTQYF.

The rearrangement links TRBV20-1 to TRBJ2-5; D remains unclear. The CDR3 consists of 11 residues. In germline, CDR1 is DFQATT, CDR2 SNEGSKA (reference sequence). V lost 5 bases and J 5 bases, leaving 9 bases between the germline ends. The CDR3 sequence is CSASSPETQYF. In DNA, the CDR3 is TGCAGTGCTTCGTCCCCTGAGACCCAGTACTTC.

This chain links TRBV7-9 with TRBJ2-1; 14 nucleotides line up with TRBD2. Germline CDR1 and CDR2: SEHNR and FQNEAQ (reference sequence). The CDR3 sequence is 17 residues long. V shed 5 bases and J 7 bases; nucleotides not matched to a gene: 10. CDR3 sequence reads: CASSRPPGLAGVNEQFF. The DNA of the CDR3 is TGTGCCAGCAGCCGACCACCGGGACTAGCGGGAGTGAATGAGCAGTTCTTC.

The rearrangement uses TRBV5-1 and TRBJ2-1; D possibly corresponds to TRBD1 (5 bases). Trimming stripped 4 bases from V and 6 bases from J, with 11 bases between. Germline V CDR1 and CDR2: SGHRS, YFSETQ. This CDR3 comprises 13 residues. CDR3 sequence reads: CASSIRGLNEQFF. The CDR3 bases are TGCGCCAGCAGCATTAGGGGCCTCAATGAGCAGTTCTTC. The variable domain in full, completed from reference TRBV5-1 and TRBJ2-1, reads KAGVTQTPRYLIKTRGQQVTLSCSPISGHRSVSWYQQTPGQGLQFLFEYFSETQRNKGNFPGRFSGRQFSNSRSEMNVSTLELGDSALYLCASSIRGLNEQFFGPGTRLTVL.

This chain joins TRBV19 and TRBJ2-3; 8 bases are shared with TRBD1. V shed 6 bases, J shed 0 bases, and the junction held 5 bases outside the gene matches. The germline gives CDR1 LNHDA, CDR2 SQIVND (reference sequence). The CDR3 runs to 15 residues. CDR3: CASRAGQGSTDTQYF. The CDR3, as DNA: TGTGCCAGTAGGGCAGGACAGGGCAGCACAGATACGCAGTATTTT. The whole variable domain, filled in from reference TRBV19 and TRBJ2-3, reads DGGITQSPKYLFRKEGQNVTLSCEQNLNHDAMYWYRQDPGQGLRLIYYSQIVNDFQKGDIAEGYSVSREKKESFPLTVTSAQKNPTAFYLCASRAGQGSTDTQYFGPGTRLTVL.

The chain couples TRBV6-1 to TRBJ2-1, with TRBD2 matching over 9 bases. CDR3 length: 18 residues. The germline CDR1 and CDR2 sequences are MNHNS and SASEGT. Losses at the gene ends were 1 base for V and 3 bases for J; bases not matched to a gene: 10. The chain's CDR3 is CASSEEPRLAAGYNEQFF. The CDR3 DNA sequence: TGTGCCAGCAGTGAAGAGCCCCGACTAGCGGCGGGCTACAATGAGCAGTTCTTC.

The chain has TRBV5-1 and TRBJ1-3, with a possible D match to TRBD1 (5 bases). Trimming cost V 0 bases and J 4 bases, with 8 bases left between them. CDR3 length equals 14 residues. CDR1 is SGHRS, CDR2 YFSETQ, per germline. The CDR3 nucleotides are TGCGCCAGCAGCTTGGTCCCAGGGGGAAACACCATATATTTT. Protein: CASSLVPGGNTIYF.

V and J are TRBV10-3 and TRBJ1-4, with D unresolved. Per the germline V gene, CDR1 is ENHRY and CDR2 is SYGVKD. CDR3 length equals 14 residues. Trimming removed 3 bases from V and 5 bases from J, with 10 bases in between. CDR3: CAISETSNNEKLFF. The CDR3 nucleotides read TGTGCCATCAGTGAAACGTCTAACAATGAAAAACTGTTTTTT.

J is TRBJ2-1 and V is TRBV6-2 or TRBV6-3, with TRBD1 matching 8 bases. Germline V gives CDR1 MNHEY, CDR2 SVGEGT. The length of the CDR3 is 15 residues. V lost 5 bases and J lost 2; bases outside the gene matches: 5. The CDR3 bases are TGTGCCAGCAGTGACCGGACAGGGCCCTACAATGAGCAGTTCTTC. Translated, it gives CASSDRTGPYNEQFF.

V usage is TRBV12-3 or TRBV12-4 and J usage is TRBJ1-2, with TRBD1 as a possible D gene (5 bases). Trimming left V 6 bases short and J 9 bases short, with 11 bases between. The CDR3 is made up of 11 amino acids. The CDR3 coding sequence is TGTGCCAGCAGCTACAGGCTCAGCTACACCTTC. It is translated as CASSYRLSYTF.

This clone was seen just once. V and J are TRBV19 and TRBJ2-1; a weak D match, TRBD2 (6 bases). Germline CDR1 reads LNHDA; CDR2 reads SQIVND (reference sequence). Trimming cost V 5 bases and J 8 bases, with 16 bases left between them. This CDR3 is built from 14 residues. The CDR3: CASSLLGGKDEQFF. CDR3 in DNA: TGTGCCAGTAGTCTCCTAGGCGGGAAGGATGAGCAGTTCTTC.

The V gene is TRBV6-2 or TRBV6-3, the J gene TRBJ2-1, with a possible D match to TRBD1 (5 bases). In germline, CDR1 is MNHEY, CDR2 SVGEGT. V dropped 6 bases and J dropped 2 bases, with 14 bases sitting between them. The CDR3 contains 15 residues. DNA for the CDR3: TGTGCCAGCAGCCTGGGGCCGCGGCCCTACAATGAGCAGTTCTTC. Protein sequence: CASSLGPRPYNEQFF.

This chain links TRBV7-2 with TRBJ2-5; no firm D call. This CDR3 is built from 14 residues. Germline assignment: CDR1 SGHTA and CDR2 FQGNSA. The V gene lost 1 base and the J gene lost 1 base, with 7 bases spanning the gap. The CDR3 spells CASSLDPGQETQYF. As DNA, the CDR3 is TGTGCCAGCAGCTTAGATCCAGGCCAAGAGACCCAGTACTTC.

The chain uses TRBV10-3 and TRBJ1-1; D possibly corresponds to TRBD1 (5 bases). CDR3 size: 12 residues. Germline V gives CDR1 ENHRY, CDR2 SYGVKD. Trimming shortened V by 3 bases and J by 7 bases, and 9 bases separated the two germline ends. Here the CDR3 reads CAISERGIEAFF. In DNA form, the CDR3 reads TGTGCCATCAGTGAAAGGGGTATTGAAGCTTTCTTT.

The chain carries TRBV13 and TRBJ2-1, with D unresolved. The CDR3 is 14 amino acids. Looked up from germline, CDR1 is PRHDT and CDR2 is FYEKMQ (reference sequence). V lost 1 base and J 5 bases, leaving 9 bases between the germline ends. In DNA, the CDR3 is TGTGCCAGCAGCTTAGCAAGGAGAAACAATGAGCAGTTCTTC. Its translation: CASSLARRNNEQFF. Supplemented by reference TRBV13 and TRBJ2-1, the full variable domain reads AAGVIQSPRHLIKEKRETATLKCYPIPRHDTVYWYQQGPGQDPQFLISFYEKMQSDKGSIPDRFSAQQFSDYHSELNMSSLELGDSALYFCASSLARRNNEQFFGPGTRLTVL.

The chain combines TRBV11-2 with TRBJ2-1; tentative D call: TRBD1 (6 bases). The germline V gene has CDR1 SGHAT and CDR2 FQNNGV. V lost 5 bases and J 5 bases, leaving 16 bases between the germline ends. This CDR3 has 15 amino acids. The CDR3 here is CASSPQGMDHNEQFF. In DNA, the CDR3 is TGTGCCAGCAGCCCACAGGGCATGGACCACAATGAGCAGTTCTTC.

This sequence joins TRBV11-2 and TRBJ1-1; D possibly corresponds to TRBD1 (6 bases). Germline CDR1 and CDR2: SGHAT and FQNNGV. This CDR3 region has 16 residues. The ends were cut back, 0 bases at V and 2 bases at J, with 13 bases in the middle. CDR3 protein: CASSLEIGQKNTEAFF. CDR3 bases: TGTGCCAGCAGCTTAGAAATTGGACAGAAAAACACTGAAGCTTTCTTT.